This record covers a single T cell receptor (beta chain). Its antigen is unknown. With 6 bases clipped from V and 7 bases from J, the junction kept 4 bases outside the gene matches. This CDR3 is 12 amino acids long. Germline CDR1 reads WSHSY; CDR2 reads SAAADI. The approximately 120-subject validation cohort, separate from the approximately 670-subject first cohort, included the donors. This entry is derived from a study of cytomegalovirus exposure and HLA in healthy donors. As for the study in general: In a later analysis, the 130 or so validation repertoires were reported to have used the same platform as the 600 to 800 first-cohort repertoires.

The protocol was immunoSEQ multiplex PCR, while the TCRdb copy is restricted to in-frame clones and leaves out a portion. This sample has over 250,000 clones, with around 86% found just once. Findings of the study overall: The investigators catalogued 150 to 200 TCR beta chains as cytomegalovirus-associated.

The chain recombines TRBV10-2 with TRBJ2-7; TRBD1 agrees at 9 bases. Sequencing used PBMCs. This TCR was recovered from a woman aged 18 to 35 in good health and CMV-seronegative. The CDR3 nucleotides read TGCGCCAGCAGACAGGGGGCGGGGGAGCAGTACTTC. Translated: CASRQGAGEQYF.